Listed below are T cell receptor beta chains from one sample, sequenced in a study of T cell responses to AZD1222 COVID-19 vaccine. Data came from immunoSEQ multiplex PCR; TCRdb stores just in-frame clones and leaves some out. The sample lists 100,000 to 150,000 clones, approximately 90% occurring once. The material was peripheral blood, obtained 28 days after the second AZD1222 dose. The receptors derive from an adult who received the AZD1222 COVID-19 vaccine. Both conserved end residues are part of each CDR3. The listing skips clone size in some rows; elsewhere it reads once, few, many or a size class.

abundance: once; v_gene: TRBV2; CDR3aa: CASTYSYEQYF
abundance: .; v_gene: TRBV7-2; CDR3aa: CASSWGGTDTQYF
abundance: .; v_gene: TRBV27; CDR3aa: CASRPRAGGGSPLHF
abundance: .; v_gene: TRBV10-3; CDR3aa: CAIREQAGGPDTQYF
abundance: .; v_gene: TRBV5-1; CDR3aa: CASSPGHAATYNEQFF
abundance: .; v_gene: TRBV4-1; CDR3aa: CASSQSPRGAIYGYTF
abundance: .; v_gene: TRBV10-3; CDR3aa: CAISPQYTDTQYF
abundance: .; v_gene: TRBV18; CDR3aa: CASSPRTGEKLFF
abundance: .; v_gene: TRBV2; CDR3aa: CASKVQGASDEQYF
abundance: few; v_gene: TRBV3-1/TRBV3-2; CDR3aa: CASRALGVGEQYF
abundance: .; v_gene: TRBV5-1; CDR3aa: CASWEPPNTGELFF
abundance: .; v_gene: TRBV4-1; CDR3aa: CASSQEGTLNTEAFF
abundance: .; v_gene: TRBV4-2; CDR3aa: CASSSRASGEASTDTQYF
abundance: once; v_gene: TRBV28; CDR3aa: CASSRDDRGLQETQYF
abundance: .; v_gene: TRBV27; CDR3aa: CASSSGNAGSPLHF
abundance: .; v_gene: TRBV5-4; CDR3aa: CASSPQGLSVGETQYF
abundance: .; v_gene: TRBV9; CDR3aa: CASSVESGWTYNEQFF
abundance: .; v_gene: TRBV2; CDR3aa: CASSPGHIYNEQFF
abundance: .; v_gene: TRBV5-1; CDR3aa: CASSLNGGSNEKLFF
abundance: .; v_gene: TRBV30; CDR3aa: CAWSRPPGNFSRDYTF
abundance: .; v_gene: TRBV23-1; CDR3aa: CASSPGGNYEQYF
abundance: .; v_gene: TRBV5-1; CDR3aa: CASSPMTGVTEAFF
abundance: once; v_gene: TRBV5-1; CDR3aa: CASSLGPQGNEQFF
abundance: few; v_gene: TRBV5-1; CDR3aa: CASSVRQDSPLHF
abundance: .; v_gene: TRBV19; CDR3aa: CASSMSGITEAFF
abundance: .; v_gene: TRBV15; CDR3aa: CATSRDRGKLFF
abundance: once; v_gene: TRBV6-5; CDR3aa: CASSYSRWGNEQFF
abundance: .; v_gene: TRBV7-9; CDR3aa: CASSPRQGRGYGYTF
abundance: .; v_gene: TRBV7-9; CDR3aa: CASSTAGGTEAFF
abundance: .; v_gene: TRBV6-5; CDR3aa: CASTLQGHTEAFF
abundance: .; v_gene: TRBV20-1; CDR3aa: CSASEGRGETQYF
abundance: .; v_gene: TRBV7-9; CDR3aa: CASSPGLAETYEQYF
abundance: .; v_gene: TRBV5-1; CDR3aa: CASSSGTAYSGNTIYF
abundance: .; v_gene: TRBV5-1; CDR3aa: CASKSQLQPNTEAFF
abundance: once; v_gene: TRBV30; CDR3aa: CAWSVALPGIQYGYTF
abundance: .; v_gene: TRBV6-5; CDR3aa: CASREGTGVSYEQYF
abundance: .; v_gene: TRBV11-1; CDR3aa: CASSLGQNQPQHF
abundance: .; v_gene: TRBV5-1; CDR3aa: CASSLAAQSTDTQYF
abundance: once; v_gene: TRBV18; CDR3aa: CASSPGASGSYEQYF
abundance: .; v_gene: TRBV14; CDR3aa: CASRPQGITEAFF
abundance: .; v_gene: TRBV7-4; CDR3aa: CASSRRLAGTETQYF
abundance: .; v_gene: TRBV3-1/TRBV3-2; CDR3aa: CASSQSGTSNTGELFF
abundance: .; v_gene: TRBV2; CDR3aa: CASKIAGEAKQYF
abundance: .; v_gene: TRBV7-2; CDR3aa: CASSSDKGLVETQYF
abundance: .; v_gene: TRBV6-1; CDR3aa: CASSEGTGRGTTGNSPLHF
abundance: .; v_gene: TRBV5-1; CDR3aa: CASCPDRARSKQYF
abundance: once; v_gene: TRBV5-1; CDR3aa: CASSYVGTEAFF
abundance: .; v_gene: TRBV3-1/TRBV3-2; CDR3aa: CASSQEGGDPGEDEQFF
abundance: .; v_gene: TRBV5-6; CDR3aa: CASSLAWYEQFF
abundance: .; v_gene: TRBV6-5; CDR3aa: CASGEKLYPAYEQYF